Below, 27 T cell receptor beta chains from the same sample are listed, as sequenced in a study of blood T cell repertoires in COVID-19. The data were produced by immunoSEQ multiplex PCR, yet TCRdb's version contains in-frame clones alone and is incomplete. The repertoire consists of 170,000 or so clones, with about 83% occurring once and the leading ten covering 0.88%. The specimen sequenced was peripheral blood. The receptors were sampled from a woman under 30 who had recovered from COVID-19.

This clone was counted a single time. The V and J genes are TRBV2 and TRBJ1-3; 7 nucleotides agree with TRBD1. CDR1 and CDR2 from the germline V gene are SNHLY and FYNNEI. This CDR3 region has 14 residues. The trim removed 6 bases at V and 2 bases at J, leaving 4 bases unmatched. CDR3 coding DNA: TGTGCCAGCAGGAAAGACAGGGCTGGAAACACCATATATTTT. Translated, it gives CASRKDRAGNTIYF.

The chain joins TRBV3-1 (or the pseudogene TRBV3-2) to TRBJ1-1; D remains ambiguous. The V gene's germline CDR1 is LGHDT and CDR2 YNNKEL (reference sequence). This CDR3 is 13 amino acids long. Trimming stripped 0 bases from V and 7 bases from J, with 9 bases between. CDR3 DNA sequence: TGTGCCAGCAGCCAAGATCTGAGGATTGAAGCTTTCTTT. Protein: CASSQDLRIEAFF.

The chain employs TRBV7-9 and TRBJ2-7, with a possible D match to TRBD1 (5 bases). The CDR3 totals 16 residues. Germline CDR1 reads SEHNR; CDR2 reads FQNEAQ (reference sequence). Trimming removed 5 bases at V and 3 bases at J, with 20 bases between. The CDR3 nucleotides are TGTGCCAGCAGCCCAGTTTTAGGGGCGTCCATCTACGAGCAGTACTTC. Translated: CASSPVLGASIYEQYF.

This chain links TRBV7-3 with TRBJ2-2; 7 bases align to TRBD1. The CDR3 is made up of 17 amino acids. Germline assignment: CDR1 SGHTA and CDR2 FQGTGA. Trimming removed 0 bases from V and 4 bases from J; junction bases left unmatched: 8. The CDR3 DNA sequence: TGTGCCAGCAGCTTAACCCTTAAGACAGGGATCACCGGGGAGCTGTTTTTT. It translates to CASSLTLKTGITGELFF.

The V gene is TRBV5-8, the J gene TRBJ2-3; the D is unclear. In germline, CDR1 is SGHTS, CDR2 YDEGEE. The V end lost 2 bases, the J end lost 5 bases, and 3 bases lay between the germline ends. This CDR3 has 11 residues. The CDR3 DNA reads as TGTGCCAGCAGCTTTCTAGATACGCAGTATTTT. It is translated as CASSFLDTQYF.

The CDR3 protein is CASSFISGSGYTF. The CDR3 nucleotides are TGTGCCAGCAGCTTTATTTCAGGTTCTGGCTACACCTTC. The chain has TRBV5-6 and TRBJ1-2, with no clear D. This CDR3 contains 13 residues. Deletions cut 2 bases from V and 7 bases from J, with 12 bases between. Per germline, CDR1 SGHDT and CDR2 YYEEEE. Drawing the rest from reference TRBV5-6 and TRBJ1-2, the complete variable domain is DAGVTQSPTHLIKTRGQQVTLRCSPKSGHDTVSWYQQALGQGPQFIFQYYEEEERQRGNFPDRFSGHQFPNYSSELNVNALLLGDSALYLCASSFISGSGYTFGSGTRLTVV.

A few counts support this clone. The chain couples TRBV2 to TRBJ1-6; tentatively, D is TRBD1 (5 bases). This CDR3 has 15 amino acids. With 5 bases removed from V and 10 bases from J, the gap between germline ends came to 18 bases. Looked up from germline, CDR1 is SNHLY and CDR2 is FYNNEI. CDR3 amino acids: CASSTDRSSNSPLHF. The CDR3, as DNA: TGTGCCAGCAGTACTGACAGATCGTCGAACTCACCCCTCCACTTT.

This sequence joins TRBV6-4 and TRBJ2-7; 7 bases match TRBD2. The trim removed 4 bases at V and 2 bases at J, leaving 8 bases unmatched. The CDR3 extends over 15 amino acids. Germline V gene lookup returns CDR1 MRHNA and CDR2 SNTAGT. Written as DNA, the CDR3 is TGTGCCAGCAGTGCGATGGGCGGGGGAACCTACGAGCAGTACTTC. It translates to CASSAMGGGTYEQYF.

This chain uses TRBV29-1 with TRBJ1-3; D not resolved. Germline CDR1 SQVTM, CDR2 ANQGSEA. This CDR3 region has 13 residues. V was pared by 5 bases and J by 0 bases, with 8 bases between. CDR3: CSVIRSSGNTIYF. DNA for the CDR3: TGCAGCGTTATACGGTCCTCTGGAAACACCATATATTTT.

In its sample, this clone was seen once. The chain has TRBV7-2 and TRBJ2-5, with 7 bases fitting TRBD1. The CDR3 sequence is 15 residues long. The germline V gene has CDR1 SGHTA and CDR2 FQGNSA. V lost 4 bases, J lost 3 bases, and 8 bases stayed unmatched. As DNA, the CDR3 is TGTGCCAGCAGCTCGGGGACAGTCAAGAAAGAGACCCAGTACTTC. It yields the protein CASSSGTVKKETQYF.

V and J are TRBV2 and TRBJ1-1; D perhaps matches TRBD1 (5 bases). The V and J ends lost 2 bases and 8 bases respectively, with 12 bases between them. Germline CDR1 reads SNHLY; CDR2 reads FYNNEI. The CDR3 has 13 residues. Here the CDR3 DNA reads TGTGCCAGCAGTGAAAGGGGAATTCAGGAAGCTTTCTTT. Translated: CASSERGIQEAFF. Based on the CDR3 plus reference TRBV2 and TRBJ1-1, the full variable domain is EPEVTQTPSHQVTQMGQEVILRCVPISNHLYFYWYRQILGQKVEFLVSFYNNEISEKSEIFDDQFSVERPDGSNFTLKIRSTKLEDSAMYFCASSERGIQEAFFGQGTRLTVV.

The rearrangement uses TRBV10-1 and TRBJ2-7; 10 bases are a match to TRBD2. V dropped 3 bases and J dropped 3; count of bases not matched to a gene: 8. The CDR3 consists of 16 residues. Germline CDR1 reads WNHNN; CDR2 reads SYGVQD (reference sequence). CDR3 DNA sequence: TGCGCCAGCAGTGATCGTCTAGCGGGAGTTTTCTACGAGCAGTACGTC. Its protein product is CASSDRLAGVFYEQYV.

This chain joins TRBV9 and TRBJ2-2; D gene uncertain. There are 17 residues in the CDR3. Trimming shortened V by 0 bases and J by 1 base, and 13 bases separated the two germline ends. Germline loops: CDR1 SGDLS, CDR2 YYNGEE. The CDR3, as DNA: TGTGCCAGCAGCGTAGAGCTCGCTGGGCGGAACACCGGGGAGCTGTTTTTT. Translation: CASSVELAGRNTGELFF.

The chain couples TRBV13 to TRBJ2-3, with TRBD2 as a possible D gene (5 bases). V was clipped by 5 bases and J by 6 bases, with 12 bases between them. Germline V gene data show CDR1 as PRHDT and CDR2 as FYEKMQ (reference sequence). The CDR3 totals 13 residues. This chain's CDR3 is CASSLGRRDTQYF. CDR3 nucleotide sequence: TGTGCCAGCAGCCTTGGTAGGAGGGATACGCAGTATTTT.

The chain couples TRBV5-1 to TRBJ2-5; D call uncertain. V lost 0 bases to trimming and J lost 2 bases, with 8 bases between them. Germline-derived CDR1 and CDR2 are SGHRS and YFSETQ. This CDR3 has 14 residues. Here the CDR3 reads CASSLGVTQETQYF. As DNA, the CDR3 is TGCGCCAGCAGCTTGGGCGTGACACAAGAGACCCAGTACTTC. Based on the CDR3 plus reference TRBV5-1 and TRBJ2-5, the full variable domain is KAGVTQTPRYLIKTRGQQVTLSCSPISGHRSVSWYQQTPGQGLQFLFEYFSETQRNKGNFPGRFSGRQFSNSRSEMNVSTLELGDSALYLCASSLGVTQETQYFGPGTRLLVL.

V is TRBV9 and J is TRBJ2-3; the match to TRBD2 covers 10 bases. The germline CDR1 and CDR2 sequences are SGDLS and YYNGEE. The CDR3 runs 14 residues. Germline trimming cut 4 bases from V and 4 bases from J; bases unmatched to any gene: 3. The DNA of the CDR3 is TGTGCCAGCAGCCCTAGCGGGAGAGCAGATACGCAGTATTTT. Translated, it gives CASSPSGRADTQYF.

The genes are TRBV15 and TRBJ1-3, with D unresolved. The V gene lost 5 bases and the J gene lost 1 base, with 18 bases spanning the gap. Germline V gene data show CDR1 as LNHNV and CDR2 as YYDKDF (reference sequence). This CDR3 has 17 residues. CDR3 residues: CATSVTPGASSGNTIYF. The CDR3, as DNA: TGTGCCACCAGCGTGACCCCGGGAGCCTCGTCTGGAAACACCATATATTTT. Full variable domain (outside the CDR3, taken from reference TRBV15 and TRBJ1-3): DAMVIQNPRYQVTQFGKPVTLSCSQTLNHNVMYWYQQKSSQAPKLLFHYYDKDFNNEADTPDNFQSRRPNTSFCFLDIRSPGLGDTAMYLCATSVTPGASSGNTIYFGEGSWLTVV.

This clone was seen only once. The V and J genes are TRBV7-2 and TRBJ1-2; D uncertain. CDR1 SGHTA and CDR2 FQGNSA come from the germline V gene. The ends were cut back, 3 bases at V and 4 bases at J, with 6 bases in the middle. The CDR3 runs to 12 residues. The CDR3 coding sequence is TGTGCCAGCAGCTTTACCGGCTATGGCTACACCTTC. It translates to CASSFTGYGYTF. The full variable domain, with the rest looked up from reference TRBV7-2 and TRBJ1-2, is GAGVSQSPSNKVTEKGKDVELRCDPISGHTALYWYRQSLGQGLEFLIYFQGNSAPDKSGLPSDRFSAERTGGSVSTLTIQRTQQEDSAVYLCASSFTGYGYTFGSGTRLTVV.

This CDR3 is CASSQVLPNTEAFF. CDR3 coding DNA: TGCGCCAGCAGCCAAGTTCTACCGAACACTGAAGCTTTCTTT. The chain links TRBV4-1 to TRBJ1-1; D gene uncertain. The V gene lost 1 base and the J gene lost 1 base, with 7 bases spanning the gap. Germline lookup yields CDR1 MGHRA and CDR2 YSYEKL. The CDR3 has 14 residues.

This clone has more than one count but fewer than ten. This chain joins TRBV6-5 and TRBJ2-7; 7 bases align to TRBD1. Trimming at V came to 0 bases and at J to 3 bases, leaving 2 bases not matched to a gene. The CDR3 consists of 14 residues. In germline, CDR1 is MNHEY, CDR2 SVGAGI. As DNA, the CDR3 is TGTGCCAGCAGTTACTCAACAGGGGTCTACGAGCAGTACTTC. It is translated as CASSYSTGVYEQYF.

The genes are TRBV4-1 and TRBJ2-7; 11 positions match TRBD2. V lost 2 bases and J lost 2; bases outside the gene matches: 5. This CDR3 has 16 amino acids. Germline CDR1 and CDR2: MGHRA and YSYEKL. CDR3 sequence: CASSQSIAGGTYEQYF. The CDR3 DNA follows: TGCGCCAGCAGCCAATCAATAGCGGGGGGGACCTACGAGCAGTACTTC.

The chain employs TRBV19 and TRBJ1-4; a possible D gene is TRBD1 (6 bases). The CDR3 has 15 amino acids. Germline CDR1 and CDR2: LNHDA and SQIVND (reference sequence). Between the trimmed V and J ends, which lost 3 bases and 4 bases, there was a span of 12 bases. The CDR3 bases are TGTGCCAGTAGTATGGGGCAGGGGAATAATGAAAAACTGTTTTTT. This gives the protein CASSMGQGNNEKLFF.

The CDR3, as DNA: TGCCGCATGGTGCGGGGCGTTCAGTACGAGCAGTACGTC. Translated, it gives CRMVRGVQYEQYV. J is TRBJ2-7 and V is TRBV9, with a weak D call TRBD2 (6 bases). Germline V gene sequence: CDR1 SGDLS, CDR2 YYNGEE. CDR3 length equals 13 residues.

The chain joins TRBV6-5 to TRBJ2-5, with 11 bases identical to TRBD1. Trimming cost V 5 bases and J 7 bases; bases outside gene matches: 6. CDR1 is MNHEY and CDR2 is SVGAGI in the germline V gene. The CDR3 is 14 residues long. Here the CDR3 DNA reads TGTGCCAGCAGTACCACCGGGACAGGGGGGACCCAGTACTTC. This gives the protein CASSTTGTGGTQYF.

The rearrangement links TRBV7-9 to TRBJ2-3; D may be TRBD1 (6 bases). Trimming took 5 bases from V and 4 from J, leaving 7 bases between them. CDR3 size: 12 residues. The germline CDR1 and CDR2 sequences are SEHNR and FQNEAQ (reference sequence). DNA for the CDR3: TGTGCCAGCAGCCGGACAGCAGATACGCAGTATTTT. Translation gives CASSRTADTQYF.

This clone has only a few counts. J is TRBJ2-2 and V is TRBV13; TRBD2 aligns across 11 bases. The junction had 8 bases not matched to a gene; V was cut back by 5 bases and J by 6 bases. This CDR3 comprises 16 residues. The germline V gene has CDR1 PRHDT and CDR2 FYEKMQ (reference sequence). The CDR3 here is CASSLRLAGMPGELFF. Here the CDR3 DNA reads TGTGCCAGCAGCCTCCGACTAGCGGGGATGCCCGGGGAGCTGTTTTTT. The full variable domain, completed using reference TRBV13 and TRBJ2-2, is AAGVIQSPRHLIKEKRETATLKCYPIPRHDTVYWYQQGPGQDPQFLISFYEKMQSDKGSIPDRFSAQQFSDYHSELNMSSLELGDSALYFCASSLRLAGMPGELFFGEGSRLTVL.

This clone has just one count. J is TRBJ2-3 and V is TRBV18; 8 nucleotides line up with TRBD1. V shed 4 bases, J shed 1 base, and the junction held 7 bases outside the gene matches. The CDR3 spans 16 residues. Germline V lookup: CDR1 KGHSH, CDR2 LQKENI. Here the CDR3 reads CASSLGTGGGTDTQYF. In DNA, the CDR3 is TGTGCCAGCTCACTAGGGACAGGAGGGGGCACAGATACGCAGTATTTT.